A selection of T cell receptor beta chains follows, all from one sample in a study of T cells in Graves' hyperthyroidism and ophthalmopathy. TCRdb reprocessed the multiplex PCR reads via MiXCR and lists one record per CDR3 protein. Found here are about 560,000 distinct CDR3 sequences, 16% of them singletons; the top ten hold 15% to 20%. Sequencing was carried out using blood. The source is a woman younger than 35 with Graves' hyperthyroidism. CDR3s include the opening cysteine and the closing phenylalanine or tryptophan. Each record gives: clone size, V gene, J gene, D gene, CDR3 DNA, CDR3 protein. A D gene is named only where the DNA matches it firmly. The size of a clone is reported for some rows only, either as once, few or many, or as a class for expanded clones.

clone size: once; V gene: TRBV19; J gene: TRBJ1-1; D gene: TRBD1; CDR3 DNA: TGTGCCAGTAGTAGCAGGGGGGCCTTGGCTGAAGCTTTCTTT; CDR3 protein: CASSSRGALAEAFF
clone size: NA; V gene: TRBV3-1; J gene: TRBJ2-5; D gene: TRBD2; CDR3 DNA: TGTGCCAGCAGCCTATCTCTAGCGGGAGAAGAGACCCAGTACTTC; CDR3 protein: CASSLSLAGEETQYF
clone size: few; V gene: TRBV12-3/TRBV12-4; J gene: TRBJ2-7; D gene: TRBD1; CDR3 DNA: TGTGCCAGCAGTTTGAGTCAGGGGGCCTACGAGCAGTACTTC; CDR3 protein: CASSLSQGAYEQYF
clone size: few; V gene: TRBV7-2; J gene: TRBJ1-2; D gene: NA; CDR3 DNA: TGTGCCAGCAGCTTAGACAGGGAAACGGATGGCTACACCTTC; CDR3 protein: CASSLDRETDGYTF
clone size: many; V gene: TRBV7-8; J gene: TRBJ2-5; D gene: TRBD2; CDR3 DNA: TGTGCCAGCAGTCCTAGCGGGGGGGAGACCCAGTACTTC; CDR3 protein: CASSPSGGETQYF
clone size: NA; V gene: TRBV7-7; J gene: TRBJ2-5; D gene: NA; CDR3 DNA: TGTGCCAGCAGCCAGGGGGCTAGCGGAAACCAAGAGACCCAGTACTTC; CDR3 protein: CASSQGASGNQETQYF
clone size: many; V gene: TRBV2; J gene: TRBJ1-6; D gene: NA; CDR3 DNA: TGTGCCAGCAGTGAAGATTGGAATTCACCCCTCCACTTT; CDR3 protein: CASSEDWNSPLHF
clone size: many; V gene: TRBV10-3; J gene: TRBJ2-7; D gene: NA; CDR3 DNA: TGTGCCATCAGTGAGAATAGAGGTAGCGGTTACGAGCAGTACTTC; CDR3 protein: CAISENRGSGYEQYF
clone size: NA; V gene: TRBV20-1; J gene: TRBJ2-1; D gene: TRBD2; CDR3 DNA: TGCAGTGCTAGGGAAGGCGGGAGGGCCATGACGGAGCAGTTCTTC; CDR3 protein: CSAREGGRAMTEQFF
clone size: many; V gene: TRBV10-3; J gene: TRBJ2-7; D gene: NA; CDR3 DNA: TGTGCCAGCACTAGCTCCTACGAGCAGTACTTC; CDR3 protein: CASTSSYEQYF
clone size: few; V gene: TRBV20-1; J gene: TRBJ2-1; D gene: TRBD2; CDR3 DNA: TGCAGTGCCCAGGGGACTAGATGGGACTACAATGAGCAGTTCTTC; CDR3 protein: CSAQGTRWDYNEQFF
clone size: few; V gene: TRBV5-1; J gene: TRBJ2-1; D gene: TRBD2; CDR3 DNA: TGCGCCAGCAGGGGGAGCGGGAGGGAATACAATGAGCAGTTCTTC; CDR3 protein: CASRGSGREYNEQFF
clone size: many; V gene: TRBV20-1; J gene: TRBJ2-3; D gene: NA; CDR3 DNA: TGCAGTGCTAGAGATCTGGTGGACCATAGGGGCACAGATACGCAGTATTTT; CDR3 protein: CSARDLVDHRGTDTQYF
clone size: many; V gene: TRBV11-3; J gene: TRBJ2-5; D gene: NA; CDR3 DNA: TGTGCCAGCAGCCTAACGGGGTACGGGCCAAGTGAGACCCAGTACTTC; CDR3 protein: CASSLTGYGPSETQYF
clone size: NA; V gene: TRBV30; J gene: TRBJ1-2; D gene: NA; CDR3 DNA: TGTGCCTGGAGTGTGCAGGGGAGGGTAGGAGGCTACACCTTC; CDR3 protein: CAWSVQGRVGGYTF
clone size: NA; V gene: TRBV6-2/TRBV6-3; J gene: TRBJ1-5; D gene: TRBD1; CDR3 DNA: TGTGCCAGCAGTTGGGGACAGGGCGATAGCAATCAGCCCCAGCATTTT; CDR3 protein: CASSWGQGDSNQPQHF
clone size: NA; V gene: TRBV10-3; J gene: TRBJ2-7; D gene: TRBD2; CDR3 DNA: TGTGCCCATTCACCGACCCCGGCGGGAGCATTATCCGAGCAGTACTTC; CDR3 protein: CAHSPTPAGALSEQYF
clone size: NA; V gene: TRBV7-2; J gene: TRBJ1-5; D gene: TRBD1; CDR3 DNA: TGTGCCAGCAGCCTGCGGACAGGGGGTTCTTTCAATCAGCCCCAGCATTTT; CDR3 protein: CASSLRTGGSFNQPQHF
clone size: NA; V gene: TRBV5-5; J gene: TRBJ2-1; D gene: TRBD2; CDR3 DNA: TGTGCCAGCAGCCATAGGCTAGCGGGGTGGGAGCAGTTCTTC; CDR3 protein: CASSHRLAGWEQFF
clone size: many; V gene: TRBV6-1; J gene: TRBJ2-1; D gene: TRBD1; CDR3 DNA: TGTGCCAGCAGTGAAGCGGGAAGGGGGCAAGAGCAGTTCTTC; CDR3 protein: CASSEAGRGQEQFF
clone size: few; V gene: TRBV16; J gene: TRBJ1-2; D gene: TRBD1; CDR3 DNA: TGTGCCAGCAGCCAAGCGACAGGGGCCGGTGGCTACACCTTC; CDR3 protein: CASSQATGAGGYTF
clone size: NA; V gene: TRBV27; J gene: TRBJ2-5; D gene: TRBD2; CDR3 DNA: TGTGCCAGCAGTTTATCCCCTCGACTAGCGGGGAACCAGTACTTC; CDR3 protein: CASSLSPRLAGNQYF
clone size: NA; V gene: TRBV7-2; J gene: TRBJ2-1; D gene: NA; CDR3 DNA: TGTGCCAGCAGCTTTATCTCGGATGAGCAGTTCTTC; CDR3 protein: CASSFISDEQFF
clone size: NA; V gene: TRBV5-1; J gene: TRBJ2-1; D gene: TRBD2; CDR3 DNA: TGCGCCAGCACCCCAATGGCGGGAGGGGGATACAATGAGCAGTTCTTC; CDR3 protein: CASTPMAGGGYNEQFF
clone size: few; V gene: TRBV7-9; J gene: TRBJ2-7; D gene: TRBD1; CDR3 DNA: TGTGCCAGCAGCTGGGTGACAGGGCGGGAGCAGTACTTC; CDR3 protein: CASSWVTGREQYF
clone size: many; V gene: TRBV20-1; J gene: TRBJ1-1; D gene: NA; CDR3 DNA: TGCAGTGCTAGAGACGTAAGAACCACCATGAACACTGAAGCTTTCTTT; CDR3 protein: CSARDVRTTMNTEAFF
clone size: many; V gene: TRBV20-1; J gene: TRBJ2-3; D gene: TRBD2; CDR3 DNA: TGCAGTGCTAGGGGACTACTTAGCACAGATACGCAGTATTTT; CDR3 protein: CSARGLLSTDTQYF
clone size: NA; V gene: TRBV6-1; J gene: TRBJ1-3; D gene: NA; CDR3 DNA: TGTGCCAGCAGACTGAAGAACTCTGGAAACACCATATATTTT; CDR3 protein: CASRLKNSGNTIYF
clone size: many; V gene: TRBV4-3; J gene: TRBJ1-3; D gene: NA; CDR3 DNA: TGCGCCAGCAGCCCGCGATTGGTCCAAGCAGGAAACACCATATATTTT; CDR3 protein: CASSPRLVQAGNTIYF
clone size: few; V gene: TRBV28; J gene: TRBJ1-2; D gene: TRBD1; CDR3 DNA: TGTGCCAGCAGTTTTATATTAGGACAGGGGGCAACTGGCCACACCTTC; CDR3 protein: CASSFILGQGATGHTF
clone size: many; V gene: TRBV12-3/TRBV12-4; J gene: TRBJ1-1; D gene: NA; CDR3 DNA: TGTGCCAGCAGTCCAAGCGGAGGCTTCAACACTGAAGCTTTCTTT; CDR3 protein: CASSPSGGFNTEAFF
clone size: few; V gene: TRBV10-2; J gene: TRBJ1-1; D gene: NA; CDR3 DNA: TGCGCCAGCAGTGCCCTTGTACAGGGCACTGAAGCTTTCTTT; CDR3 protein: CASSALVQGTEAFF
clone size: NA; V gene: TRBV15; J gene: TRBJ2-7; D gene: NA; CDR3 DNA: TGTGCCACGACACCGAGCGGAGCTACCTACGAGCAGTACTTC; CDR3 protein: CATTPSGATYEQYF
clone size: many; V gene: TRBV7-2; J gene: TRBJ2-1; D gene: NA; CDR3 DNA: TGTGCCAGCAGCCAGACCGGGACTGCGCAGTTCTTC; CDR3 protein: CASSQTGTAQFF
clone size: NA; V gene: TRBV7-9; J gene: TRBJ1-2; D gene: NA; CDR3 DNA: TGTGCCAGCAGCTTAGCTGTGGAGAGCTACACCTTC; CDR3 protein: CASSLAVESYTF
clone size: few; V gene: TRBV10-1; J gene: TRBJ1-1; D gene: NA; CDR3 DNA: TGCGCCAGCAGTGAGTCCGCGAAAGGGATGAACACTGAAGCTTTCTTT; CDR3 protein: CASSESAKGMNTEAFF
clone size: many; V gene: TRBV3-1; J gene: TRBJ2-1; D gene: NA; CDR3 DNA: TGTGCCAGCAGCCGAGCCCACTACAATGAGCAGTTCTTC; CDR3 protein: CASSRAHYNEQFF
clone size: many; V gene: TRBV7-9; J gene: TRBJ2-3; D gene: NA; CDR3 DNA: TGTGCCAGCAGCATCCCGGACAGACACCATTTCACAGATACGCAGTATTTT; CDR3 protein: CASSIPDRHHFTDTQYF
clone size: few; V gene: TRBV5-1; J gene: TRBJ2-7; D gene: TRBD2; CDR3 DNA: TGCGCCAGCAGCGGGAGAGCGGGAGGGCCCGGAGACGAGCAGTACTTC; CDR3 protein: CASSGRAGGPGDEQYF
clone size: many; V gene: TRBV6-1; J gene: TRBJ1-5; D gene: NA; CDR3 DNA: TGTGCCAGCAGTTCCGGCAGGAATCAGCCCCAGCATTTT; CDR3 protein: CASSSGRNQPQHF
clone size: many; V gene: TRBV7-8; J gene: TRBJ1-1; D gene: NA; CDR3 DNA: TGTGCCAGCAGCGCTAGGGCGCGGGGGCTTGACACTGAAGCTTTCTTT; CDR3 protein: CASSARARGLDTEAFF
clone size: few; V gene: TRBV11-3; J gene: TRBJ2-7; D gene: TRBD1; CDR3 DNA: TGTGCCAGCAGCTTAGATCTAAGCGGGACAGGGCTCTACGAGCAGTACTTC; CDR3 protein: CASSLDLSGTGLYEQYF
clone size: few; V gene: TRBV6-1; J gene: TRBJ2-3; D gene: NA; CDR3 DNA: TGTGCCAGCAGAACCAGTGAATTCACAGATACGCAGTATTTT; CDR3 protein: CASRTSEFTDTQYF
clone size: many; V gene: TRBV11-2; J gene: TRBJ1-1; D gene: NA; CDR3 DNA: TGTGCCAGCAGCAGGGGACCGATGAACACTGAAGCTTTCTTT; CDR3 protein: CASSRGPMNTEAFF
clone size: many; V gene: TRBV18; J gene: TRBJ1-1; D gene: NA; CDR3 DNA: TGTGCCAGCTCAAGAAGCTCAGGGTTTGGTACAACTGAAGCTTTCTTT; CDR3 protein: CASSRSSGFGTTEAFF
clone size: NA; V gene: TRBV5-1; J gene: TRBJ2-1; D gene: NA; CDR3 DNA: TGCGCCAGCAGCCCCGGGGCAGGGCAGAGCTCCTACAATGAGCAGTTCTTC; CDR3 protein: CASSPGAGQSSYNEQFF
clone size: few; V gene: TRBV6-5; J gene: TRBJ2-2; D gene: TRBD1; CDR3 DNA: TGTGCCAGCAGTTACACAGGGGCGAACACCGGGGAGCTGTTTTTT; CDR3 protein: CASSYTGANTGELFF
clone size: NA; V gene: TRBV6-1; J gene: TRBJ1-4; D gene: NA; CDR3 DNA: TGTGCCAGCAGTGAGGCGGAGCGGGCTAATCTGTTTTTT; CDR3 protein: CASSEAERANLFF
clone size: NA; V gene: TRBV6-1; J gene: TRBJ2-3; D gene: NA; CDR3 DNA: TGTGCCAGCAGTGAATCCGGAGGAGATACGCAGTATTTT; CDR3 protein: CASSESGGDTQYF
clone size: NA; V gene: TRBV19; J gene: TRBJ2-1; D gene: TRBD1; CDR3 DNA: TGTGCCAGTAGTATGACCGGACAGGCCAACAATGAGCAGTTCTTC; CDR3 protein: CASSMTGQANNEQFF
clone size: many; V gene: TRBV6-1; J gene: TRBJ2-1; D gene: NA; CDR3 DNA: TGTGCCAGCAGTTCCCCCCAGGGGCTATCCTACAATGAGCAGTTCTTC; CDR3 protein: CASSSPQGLSYNEQFF
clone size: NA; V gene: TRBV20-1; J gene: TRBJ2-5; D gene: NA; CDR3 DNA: TGCAGTGCTAGACGATTAGCGGAACTCCAAGAGACCCAGTACTTC; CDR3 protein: CSARRLAELQETQYF
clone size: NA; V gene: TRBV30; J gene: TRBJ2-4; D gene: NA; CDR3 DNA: TGTGCCTGGAGTGTACTTCCCATACACCCCAAGCGAACCAAAAACATTCAGTACTTC; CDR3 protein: CAWSVLPIHPKRTKNIQYF
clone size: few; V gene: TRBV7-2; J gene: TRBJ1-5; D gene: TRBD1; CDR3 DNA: TGTGCCAGCAGCCTAGGGGGCCTCCGGGAGCCCCAGCATTTT; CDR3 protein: CASSLGGLREPQHF
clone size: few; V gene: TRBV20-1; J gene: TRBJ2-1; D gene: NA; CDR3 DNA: TGCAGTGCTAGTAGGGTTGGGCGGGCCAACAATGAGCAGTTCTTC; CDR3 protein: CSASRVGRANNEQFF
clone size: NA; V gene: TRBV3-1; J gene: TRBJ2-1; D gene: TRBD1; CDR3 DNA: TGTGCCAGCAGCCCGACAGGGGGGTTGGCGGGGGCGAACAATGAGCAGTTCTTC; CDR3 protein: CASSPTGGLAGANNEQFF
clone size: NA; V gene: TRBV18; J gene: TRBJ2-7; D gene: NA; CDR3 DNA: TGTGCCAGCTCACTCGGGACCCTCCGTCACGAGCAGTACTTC; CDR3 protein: CASSLGTLRHEQYF